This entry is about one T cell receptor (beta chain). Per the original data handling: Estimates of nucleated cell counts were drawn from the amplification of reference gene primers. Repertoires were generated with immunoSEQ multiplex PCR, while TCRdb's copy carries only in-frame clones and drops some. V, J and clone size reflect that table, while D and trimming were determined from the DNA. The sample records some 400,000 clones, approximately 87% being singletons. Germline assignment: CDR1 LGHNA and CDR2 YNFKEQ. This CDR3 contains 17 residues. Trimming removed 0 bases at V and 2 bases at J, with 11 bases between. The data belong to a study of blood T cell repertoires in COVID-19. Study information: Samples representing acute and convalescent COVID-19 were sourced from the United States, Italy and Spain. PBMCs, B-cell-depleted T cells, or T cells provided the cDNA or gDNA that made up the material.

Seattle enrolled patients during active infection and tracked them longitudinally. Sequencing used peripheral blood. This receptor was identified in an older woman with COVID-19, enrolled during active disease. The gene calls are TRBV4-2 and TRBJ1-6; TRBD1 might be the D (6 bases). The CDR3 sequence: CASSQEGGRAYNSPLHF. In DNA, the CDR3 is TGTGCCAGCAGCCAAGAGGGGGGGCGCGCCTATAATTCACCCCTCCACTTT.